These T cell receptor beta chains were read from a single sample in a study of PD-1 blockade in classical Hodgkin lymphoma. Generated by immunoSEQ multiplex PCR, the TCRdb table keeps only in-frame clones and is missing some. This sample carries almost 95,000 clones, 83% of them seen once, and the ten largest clones take 15% to 20%. The sequenced sample was peripheral blood mononuclear cells (PBMCs), obtained before the fourth cycle of nivolumab. The receptors come from a human donor with classical Hodgkin lymphoma. CDR3s include the opening cysteine and the closing phenylalanine or tryptophan. D genes are given only for firm matches. Rows may omit the clone size; those that give it use once, few, many or a size class.

>.|TRBV5-1|TRBJ1-1|.
CASIGDNLNTEAFF
TGCGCCAGCATCGGGGACAACTTGAACACTGAAGCTTTCTTT
>.|TRBV6-1|TRBJ2-1|TRBD2
CASSGASGRIYNEQFF
TGTGCCAGCAGTGGGGCTAGCGGGCGAATCTACAATGAGCAGTTCTTC
>.|TRBV27|TRBJ1-5|.
CASRPYSNQPQHF
TGTGCCAGCAGGCCCTATAGCAATCAGCCCCAGCATTTT
>.|TRBV7-2|TRBJ2-7|.
CASSDYPYEQYF
TGTGCCAGCAGCGACTACCCCTACGAGCAGTACTTC
>.|TRBV28|TRBJ2-5|.
CASRVSIGETQYF
TGTGCCAGCAGAGTTTCCATTGGGGAGACCCAGTACTTC
>.|TRBV9|TRBJ2-3|TRBD1
CASSIQGSNGDTQYF
TGTGCCAGCAGCATACAGGGGTCTAACGGAGATACGCAGTATTTT
>.|TRBV7-9|TRBJ2-1|.
CASSSTSIAINEQFF
TGTGCCAGCAGCTCTACGTCCATTGCCATCAATGAGCAGTTCTTC
>.|TRBV7-9|TRBJ2-7|TRBD2
CASSPSGSSYEQYF
TGTGCCAGCAGCCCTAGCGGAAGCTCCTACGAGCAGTACTTC
>.|TRBV9|TRBJ2-7|.
CASSRGFTYEQYF
TGTGCCAGCAGCCGGGGTTTTACCTACGAGCAGTACTTC
>once|TRBV6-5|TRBJ2-7|TRBD1
CASRPARDRDEQYF
TGTGCCAGCAGGCCTGCCAGGGACAGGGACGAGCAGTACTTC
>once|TRBV29-1|TRBJ2-1|.
CSVGNNEQFF
TGCAGCGTTGGAAACAATGAGCAGTTCTTC
>.|TRBV28|TRBJ1-4|.
CASSLVGVNNEKLFF
TGTGCCAGCAGTTTAGTTGGGGTAAATAATGAAAAACTGTTTTTT
>.|TRBV19|TRBJ2-2|TRBD2
CASSLPTPAGATGELFF
TGTGCCAGTAGCCTCCCTACCCCAGCGGGAGCTACCGGGGAGCTGTTTTTT
>.|TRBV19|TRBJ2-7|TRBD1
CASSSSTGATIEQYF
TGTGCCAGTAGTTCCTCGACAGGGGCTACGATCGAGCAGTACTTC
>.|TRBV10-3|TRBJ2-1|TRBD1
CAISESTGLDEQFF
TGTGCCATCAGTGAGTCGACAGGGTTGGATGAGCAGTTCTTC
>.|TRBV9|TRBJ2-7|.
CASSVGSGASIYEQYF
TGTGCCAGCAGCGTAGGTAGTGGGGCTAGCATCTACGAGCAGTACTTC
>.|TRBV10-3|TRBJ2-1|TRBD2
CAIRGTSGELRRQFF
TGTGCCATCCGCGGGACTAGCGGAGAACTTCGGAGGCAGTTCTTC
>.|TRBV4-1|TRBJ1-2|.
CASSPPQGAGRHGYTF
TGCGCCAGCAGCCCGCCACAGGGTGCGGGGAGACATGGCTACACCTTC
>once|TRBV28|TRBJ2-7|.
CASSLVGGARYEQYF
TGTGCCAGCAGTTTAGTCGGCGGCGCCCGGTACGAGCAGTACTTC
>.|TRBV28|TRBJ1-2|TRBD1
CASSSPGQGLRDGYTF
TGTGCCAGCAGTTCACCGGGACAGGGTCTAAGGGATGGCTACACCTTC
>.|TRBV5-1|TRBJ2-2|.
CASSLAGDGELFF
TGCGCCAGCAGCTTGGCCGGTGACGGGGAGCTGTTTTTT
>.|TRBV6-6|TRBJ1-3|.
CASTTPGGGDTIYF
TGTGCCAGCACAACTCCTGGGGGGGGTGACACCATATATTTT
>.|TRBV18|TRBJ2-1|.
CASSPGGVLNEQFF
TGTGCCAGCTCACCAGGCGGGGTGTTGAATGAGCAGTTCTTC
>.|TRBV5-1|TRBJ2-5|TRBD2
CASSLRRTSGAGSAETQYF
TGCGCCAGCAGCTTGAGGAGGACTAGCGGGGCCGGTTCCGCGGAGACCCAGTACTTC
>.|TRBV19|TRBJ2-3|.
CASSRGLDTQYF
TGTGCCAGTAGTAGGGGTCTAGATACGCAGTATTTT
>.|TRBV28|TRBJ2-1|TRBD2
CASSRETSGPFNEQFF
TGTGCCAGCAGTCGAGAGACTAGCGGTCCTTTCAATGAGCAGTTCTTC
>once|TRBV30|TRBJ2-2|TRBD2
CAWRGTSGTYTGELFF
TGTGCCTGGAGGGGGACTAGCGGGACCTACACCGGGGAGCTGTTTTTT
>.|TRBV18|TRBJ2-7|TRBD1
CASSPGQGSYEQYF
TGTGCCAGCTCACCGGGACAGGGGTCCTACGAGCAGTACTTC
>.|TRBV7-2|TRBJ2-7|.
CASTNNRASYEQYF
TGTGCCAGCACCAACAACAGGGCGTCCTACGAGCAGTACTTC
>.|TRBV5-6|TRBJ2-3|TRBD1
CASSPDRWADTQYF
TGTGCCAGCAGCCCGGACAGGTGGGCAGATACGCAGTATTTT
>.|TRBV5-1|TRBJ2-5|.
CASSLWSGEQETQYF
TGCGCCAGCAGCTTGTGGAGCGGAGAACAAGAGACCCAGTACTTC
>.|TRBV12-1|TRBJ2-4|.
CASSRDTIQYF
TGTGCCAGCAGCCGTGATACCATTCAGTACTTC
>.|TRBV19|TRBJ1-5|.
CASRPSGGSNQPQHF
TGTGCCAGCCGTCCCTCAGGAGGTAGCAATCAGCCCCAGCATTTT
>.|TRBV7-6|TRBJ2-5|.
CASSLAGGETQYF
TGTGCCAGCAGCTTAGCAGGGGGAGAGACCCAGTACTTC
>.|TRBV29-1|TRBJ2-1|TRBD2
CSVETGTSRNYNEQFF
TGCAGCGTTGAGACCGGGACTAGCAGAAACTACAATGAGCAGTTCTTC
>.|TRBV28|TRBJ1-4|.
CASSLIENEKLFF
TGTGCCAGCAGTTTAATTGAAAATGAAAAACTGTTTTTT